The present T cell receptor (beta chain) was sequenced within a study of beta chain features in type 1 diabetes. Trimming took 1 base from V and 0 from J, leaving 9 bases between them. The length of the CDR3 is 15 residues. From germline, CDR1 is SQVTM and CDR2 ANQGSEA. Remarks on this clone: Its antigen remains unidentified.

Broader study findings: Type 1 diabetes patients had moderately but significantly shorter TCRB CDR3s in all four CD4+ subsets.

What was sequenced were expressed TCRB transcripts, since all of the isolated RNA had been reverse transcribed. Sequenced by immunoSEQ multiplex PCR; TCRdb stores in-frame clones only, minus some. The sample lists about 150,000 clones, 10% seen once, with around 0.5% in the top ten. V usage is TRBV29-1 and J usage is TRBJ2-2, with D perhaps TRBD1 (5 bases). The clonotype originates from a man aged 25 to 45 with type 1 diabetes. Specimen: central memory CD4+ T cells from blood. The DNA for the CDR3 is TGCAGCGTTGAAGCATGGGGCGCGAACACCGGGGAGCTGTTTTTT. Protein: CSVEAWGANTGELFF.